This note documents a single T cell receptor beta chain sequence. Its antigen is still unknown. The data are from a study of vaccination effects on CD4 cells after COVID-19. Here immunoSEQ multiplex PCR was the method, and the copy in TCRdb shows in-frame clones only, minus some. The data hold tens of thousands of clones, with 82% observed a single time. Before sequencing, viral peptide pools were used by the ViraFEST assay to expand antigen-specific CD4+ T cells. Isolation of CD4+ T cells took place after around 10 days of culture. It was two doses of either the BNT162b2 or mRNA-1273 vaccine that participants received. Nobody among the vaccine recipients had prior SARS-CoV-2 infection (nucleocapsid antibodies were negative). The researchers cultured approximately 2 million PBMC per well with about 11 IU/ml IL-2 and roughly 10 ug/ml peptides. Cultures had half their medium replaced with IL-2 medium on days 3 and 7.

V lost 8 bases and J lost 1, with 9 bases in between. CDR1 is MDHEN, CDR2 SYDVKM, per germline. CDR3 length: 13 residues. This sample comprised CD4+ T cells from PBMCs cultured with HCoV-NL63 spike peptides, obtained after COVID-19 vaccination. This chain joins TRBV28 and TRBJ2-4; D gene uncertain. The clonotype originates from a human donor who received a COVID-19 vaccine. Some clones in this sample may be carry-over from other donors' samples. The DNA for the CDR3 is TGTGCCAGCTCAATATGGGCCAAAAACATTCAGTACTTC. Translated, it gives CASSIWAKNIQYF.